Listed here are 4 T cell receptor beta chains from one sample, sequenced in a study of spatial heterogeneity in lung cancer. Each CDR3 protein is one row after TCRdb ran MiXCR on the 5' RACE reads. Of tens of thousands of distinct CDR3 sequences in the sample, roughly 6.6% were seen once. Time point in this sample: sample taken at primary tumor resection. The specimen comprised PBMCs, sampled at surgery. Every receptor here comes from a female donor with early-stage non-small cell lung cancer.

This clonotype was observed at least ten times. V and J are TRBV29-1 and TRBJ2-7, with D possibly being TRBD1 (5 bases). This CDR3 is 11 amino acids long. The germline V gene has CDR1 SQVTM and CDR2 ANQGSEA. V was trimmed by 7 bases and J by 6 bases, leaving 13 bases between them. The DNA for the CDR3 is TGCAGCGCTCAAAGGGGTGGCGAGCAGTACGTC. It encodes CSAQRGGEQYV.

This clonotype was seen a few times. J is TRBJ1-6 and V is TRBV20-1, with a possible D match to TRBD1 (6 bases). The V end lost 0 bases, the J end lost 1 base, and 19 bases lay between the germline ends. Germline V gene sequence: CDR1 DFQATT, CDR2 SNEGSKA (reference sequence). CDR3 length equals 19 residues. CDR3 nucleotides: TGCAGTGCTAGAGATAGGCGGGCAGGGGAAGGTTCCTATAATTCACCCCTCCACTTT. It is translated as CSARDRRAGEGSYNSPLHF.

In this sample, this clonotype turned up a few times. CDR3 amino acids: CASSIGNQGETQYF. CDR3 in DNA: TGTGCCAGTAGTATAGGTAACCAGGGAGAGACCCAGTACTTC. The chain joins TRBV19 to TRBJ2-5; weak D call: TRBD1 (5 bases). V was shortened by 1 base and J by 4 bases, with 10 bases between the two germline ends. CDR1 is LNHDA, CDR2 SQIVND, per germline (reference sequence). This CDR3 is built from 14 residues.

The genes are TRBV19 and TRBJ1-4; TRBD1 matches 7 bases. CDR3 length equals 15 residues. Germline V lookup: CDR1 LNHDA, CDR2 SQIVND (reference sequence). V lost 6 bases and J lost 3; bases outside the gene matches: 7. The CDR3 sequence: CASSITGDSNEKLFF. DNA of the CDR3: TGTGCCAGTAGCATCACAGGGGATTCTAATGAAAAACTGTTTTTT. Supplemented by reference TRBV19 and TRBJ1-4, the full variable domain reads DGGITQSPKYLFRKEGQNVTLSCEQNLNHDAMYWYRQDPGQGLRLIYYSQIVNDFQKGDIAEGYSVSREKKESFPLTVTSAQKNPTAFYLCASSITGDSNEKLFFGSGTQLSVL.